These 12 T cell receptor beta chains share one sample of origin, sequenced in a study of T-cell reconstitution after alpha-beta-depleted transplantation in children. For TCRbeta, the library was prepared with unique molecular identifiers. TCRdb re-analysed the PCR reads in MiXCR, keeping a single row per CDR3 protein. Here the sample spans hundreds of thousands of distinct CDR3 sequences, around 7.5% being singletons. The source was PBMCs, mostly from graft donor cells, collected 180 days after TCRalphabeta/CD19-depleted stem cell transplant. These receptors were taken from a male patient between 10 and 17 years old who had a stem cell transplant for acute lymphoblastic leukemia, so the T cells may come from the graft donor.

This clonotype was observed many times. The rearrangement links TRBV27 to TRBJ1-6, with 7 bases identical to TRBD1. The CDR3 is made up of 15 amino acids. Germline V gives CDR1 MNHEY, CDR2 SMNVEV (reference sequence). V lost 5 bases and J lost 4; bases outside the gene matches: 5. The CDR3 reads CASSLTGQYNSPLHF. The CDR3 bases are TGTGCCAGCAGTCTCACGGGACAGTATAATTCACCCCTCCACTTT.

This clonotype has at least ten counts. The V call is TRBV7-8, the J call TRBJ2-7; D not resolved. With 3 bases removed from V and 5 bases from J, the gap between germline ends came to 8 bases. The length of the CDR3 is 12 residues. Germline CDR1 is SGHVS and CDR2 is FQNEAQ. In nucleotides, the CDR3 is TGTGCCAGCAGCTTCATAGCAAACGAGCAGTACTTC. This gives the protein CASSFIANEQYF.

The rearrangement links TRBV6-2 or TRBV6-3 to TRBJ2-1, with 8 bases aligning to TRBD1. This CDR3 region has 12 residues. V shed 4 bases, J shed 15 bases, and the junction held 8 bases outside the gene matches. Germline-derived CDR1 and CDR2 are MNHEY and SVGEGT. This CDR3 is CASSSLTGEWFF. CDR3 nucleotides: TGTGCCAGCAGTTCCTTGACAGGGGAGTGGTTCTTC.

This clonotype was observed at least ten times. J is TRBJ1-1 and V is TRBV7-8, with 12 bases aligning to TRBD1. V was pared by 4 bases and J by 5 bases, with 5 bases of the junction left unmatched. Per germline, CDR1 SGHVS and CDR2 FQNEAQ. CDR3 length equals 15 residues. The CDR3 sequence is CASSWDRGLHTEAFF. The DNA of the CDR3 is TGTGCCAGCAGCTGGGACAGGGGGCTCCATACTGAAGCTTTCTTT.

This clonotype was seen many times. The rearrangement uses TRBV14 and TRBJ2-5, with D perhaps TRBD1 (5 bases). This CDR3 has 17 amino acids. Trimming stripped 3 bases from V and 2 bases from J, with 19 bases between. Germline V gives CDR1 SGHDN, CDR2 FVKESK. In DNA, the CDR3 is TGTGCCAGCAGCCATGTAGGGGTCGAACCCCCTCAAGAGACCCAGTACTTC. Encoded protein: CASSHVGVEPPQETQYF.

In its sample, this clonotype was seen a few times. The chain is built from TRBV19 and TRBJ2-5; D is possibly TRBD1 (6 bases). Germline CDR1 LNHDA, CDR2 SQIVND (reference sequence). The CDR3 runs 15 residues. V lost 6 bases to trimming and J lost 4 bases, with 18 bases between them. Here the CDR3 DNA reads TGTGCCAGTAGCAACCTACAGGGCCGGGTAGAGACCCAGTACTTC. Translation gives CASSNLQGRVETQYF.

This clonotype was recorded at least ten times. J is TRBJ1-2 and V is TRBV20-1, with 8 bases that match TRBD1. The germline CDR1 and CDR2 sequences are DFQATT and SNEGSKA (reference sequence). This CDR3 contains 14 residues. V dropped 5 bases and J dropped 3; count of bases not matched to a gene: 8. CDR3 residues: CSALAPGQDYGYTF. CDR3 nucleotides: TGCAGTGCTCTGGCTCCGGGACAGGACTATGGCTACACCTTC.

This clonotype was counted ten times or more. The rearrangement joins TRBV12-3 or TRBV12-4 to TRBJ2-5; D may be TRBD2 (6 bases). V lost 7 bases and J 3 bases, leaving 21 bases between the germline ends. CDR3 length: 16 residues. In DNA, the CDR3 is TGTGCCAGCATCCGGCTCGCGGGACTGGCGGAAGAGACCCAGTACTTC. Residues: CASIRLAGLAEETQYF.

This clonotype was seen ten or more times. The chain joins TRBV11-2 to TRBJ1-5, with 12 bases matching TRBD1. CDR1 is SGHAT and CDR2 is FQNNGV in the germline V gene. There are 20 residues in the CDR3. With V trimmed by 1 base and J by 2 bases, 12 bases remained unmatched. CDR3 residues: CASSLVGTGGAEIGNQPQHF. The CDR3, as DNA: TGTGCCAGCAGCTTAGTTGGGACAGGGGGCGCGGAGATAGGCAATCAGCCCCAGCATTTT.

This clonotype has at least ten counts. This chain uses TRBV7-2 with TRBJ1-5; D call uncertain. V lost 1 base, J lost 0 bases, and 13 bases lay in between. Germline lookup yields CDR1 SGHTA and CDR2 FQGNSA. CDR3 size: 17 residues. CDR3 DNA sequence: TGTGCCAGCAGCTTAGGCCCGGGGAGGGCTAGCAATCAGCCCCAGCATTTT. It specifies CASSLGPGRASNQPQHF.

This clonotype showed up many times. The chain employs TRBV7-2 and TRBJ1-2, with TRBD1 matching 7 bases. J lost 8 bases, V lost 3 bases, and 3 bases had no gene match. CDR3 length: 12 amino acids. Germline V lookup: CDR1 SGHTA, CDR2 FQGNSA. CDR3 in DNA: TGTGCCAGCAGCTTCGACAGGGACGGCTACACCTTC. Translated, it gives CASSFDRDGYTF.

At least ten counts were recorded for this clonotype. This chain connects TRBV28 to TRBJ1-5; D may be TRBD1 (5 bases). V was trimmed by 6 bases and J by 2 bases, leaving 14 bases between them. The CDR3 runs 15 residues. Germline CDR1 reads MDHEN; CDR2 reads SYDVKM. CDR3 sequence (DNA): TGTGCCAGCAGGCTCGGGGGAATGGGCAATCAGCCCCAGCATTTT. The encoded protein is CASRLGGMGNQPQHF. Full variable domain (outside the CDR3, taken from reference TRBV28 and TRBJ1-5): DVKVTQSSRYLVKRTGEKVFLECVQDMDHENMFWYRQDPGLGLRLIYFSYDVKMKEKGDIPEGYSVSREKKERFSLILESASTNQTSMYLCASRLGGMGNQPQHFGDGTRLSIL.